This passage covers 32 T cell receptor beta chains from one sample sequenced in a study of blood T cells in healthy people across ages (dated by TCRdb to 2014 to 2015). Libraries came from 5' RACE. The instrument was an Illumina HiSeq 2500. A second PCR of roughly 6 to 11 cycles was run with a J-beta primer mix and a sample-barcoded 5' primer. Using fastp at Q25 and MiXCR, TCRdb reprocessed the public reads and kept productive beta chains. Each entry is one CDR3 protein sequence, shown with its most common DNA and genes. For this sample there are hundreds of thousands of distinct CDR3 sequences; about 52% appear just once. Together, the top ten hold 25% to 35% of the sample. Sequenced input: blood. All receptors derive from a woman in her sixties in good health.

This clonotype was counted once. V is TRBV6-1 and J is TRBJ2-7, with D perhaps TRBD1 (5 bases). Trimming cost V 1 base and J 4 bases, with 8 bases left between them. The germline V gene has CDR1 MNHNS and CDR2 SASEGT. CDR3 size: 13 residues. In DNA, the CDR3 is TGTGCCAGCAGTGAAGGACAGAAATACGAGCAGTACTTC. This translates into CASSEGQKYEQYF.

This clonotype was counted many times. The rearrangement joins TRBV5-5 to TRBJ1-3; D gene uncertain. Germline CDR1 and CDR2: SGHKS and YYEKEE (reference sequence). V was clipped by 6 bases and J by 7 bases, with 17 bases between them. The CDR3 consists of 14 residues. This chain's CDR3 is CASTPTPTANTIYF. CDR3 coding DNA: TGTGCCAGCACTCCGACACCCACGGCGAACACCATATATTTT.

This chain links TRBV20-1 with TRBJ2-1; 14 nucleotides agree with TRBD2. Per the germline V gene, CDR1 is DFQATT and CDR2 is SNEGSKA (reference sequence). The CDR3 consists of 15 residues. V lost 0 bases and J lost 12; bases outside the gene matches: 7. The chain's CDR3 is CSARDRRTSGRMQFF. CDR3 bases: TGCAGTGCTAGAGATCGTCGGACTAGCGGGAGGATGCAGTTCTTC.

At least ten counts were recorded for this clonotype. The V and J genes are TRBV15 and TRBJ2-7; D perhaps matches TRBD2 (7 bases). The V end lost 5 bases, the J end lost 4 bases, and 18 bases lay between the germline ends. Germline assignment: CDR1 LNHNV and CDR2 YYDKDF (reference sequence). The CDR3 sequence is 15 residues long. The CDR3 DNA reads TGTGCCACCAGCGCAGGGGACTACACTTATTACGAGCAGTACTTC. This translates into CATSAGDYTYYEQYF.

The chain is built from TRBV18 and TRBJ2-3, with 10 bases matching TRBD2. CDR3 size: 15 residues. The J segment lost 6 bases and the V segment lost 0 bases, leaving 3 bases of the junction unmatched. Germline V gives CDR1 KGHSH, CDR2 LQKENI. The CDR3 nucleotides are TGTGCCAGCTCACCACCGGGACTAGCGTGGGATACGCAGTATTTT. Translated: CASSPPGLAWDTQYF.

This clonotype has only a few counts. J is TRBJ2-1 and V is TRBV5-1; 13 positions agree with TRBD2. With 7 bases clipped from V and 6 bases from J, the junction kept 10 bases outside the gene matches. This CDR3 is built from 16 residues. Germline loops: CDR1 SGHRS, CDR2 YFSETQ. This CDR3 reads CASAPILAGGINEQFF. In nucleotides, the CDR3 is TGCGCCAGCGCCCCAATACTAGCGGGAGGGATCAATGAGCAGTTCTTC.

The table lists this clonotype with a count of one. The rearrangement links TRBV5-1 to TRBJ2-1; 9 bases fit TRBD1. Germline-derived CDR1 and CDR2 are SGHRS and YFSETQ. CDR3 size: 15 residues. The ends lost 4 bases at V and 6 bases at J; junction bases unmatched: 8. For the CDR3, the DNA is TGCGCCAGCAGCCGCCGGGGACAGGGAGCCAATGAGCAGTTCTTC. Protein product: CASSRRGQGANEQFF.

This clonotype has only one observation. The V and J genes are TRBV10-2 and TRBJ2-1, with D possibly matching TRBD2 (6 bases). The germline V and J ends were trimmed by 1 base and 4 bases, with 14 bases remaining between them. Germline CDR1 reads WSHSY; CDR2 reads SAAADI. The CDR3 has 16 residues. The CDR3 bases are TGCGCCAGCAGTGAGTTAGCGGAGCTCAGGTACAATGAGCAGTTCTTC. Translated, it gives CASSELAELRYNEQFF.

The chain has TRBV28 and TRBJ1-1, with 7 positions matching TRBD1. This CDR3 has 14 amino acids. Germline lookup yields CDR1 MDHEN and CDR2 SYDVKM. The V gene end was trimmed by 7 bases and the J gene end by 0 bases; junction bases not matched to a gene: 5. CDR3 nucleotides: TGTGCCAGCACCACGGGACAGATGAACACTGAAGCTTTCTTT. This encodes CASTTGQMNTEAFF.

This clonotype was observed a handful of times. This chain connects TRBV28 to TRBJ2-7; D possibly matches TRBD1 or TRBD2 (5 bases each). Germline V gene lookup returns CDR1 MDHEN and CDR2 SYDVKM. CDR3 length: 12 residues. V shed 10 bases and J shed 7 bases, with 17 bases lying between them. The CDR3 nucleotides read TGTGCCACCGATGACAGAGGGAGTGAGCAGTACTTC. Protein: CATDDRGSEQYF.

V is TRBV28 and J is TRBJ2-5, with 7 bases matching TRBD1. This CDR3 has 14 amino acids. V shed 6 bases and J 0 bases; nucleotides not matched to a gene: 4. CDR1 and CDR2 from the germline V gene are MDHEN and SYDVKM. The CDR3 region has the DNA TGTGCCAGCAGGGGACAGCCGTACCAAGAGACCCAGTACTTC. It translates to CASRGQPYQETQYF.

The genes are TRBV2 and TRBJ2-4; TRBD1 aligns across 7 bases. TRBJ2-7 explains the end of the DNA better; the J call may be wrong. Germline lookup yields CDR1 SNHLY and CDR2 FYNNEI. The CDR3 runs to 14 residues. CDR3 loop: CASSHRGERYEQYF. CDR3 sequence (DNA): TGTGCCAGCAGTCACAGGGGAGAAAGGTACGAGCAGTACTTC.

A note on this clonotype: This may come from a read error, since a much larger clone is one base off. This chain links TRBV20-1 with TRBJ2-7; 15 nucleotides line up with TRBD2. J lost 11 bases, V lost 3 bases, and 8 bases had no gene match. Per germline, CDR1 DFQATT and CDR2 SNEGSKA (reference sequence). CDR3 length: 14 amino acids. This CDR3 reads CSARKGLAGGSEYF. The CDR3 nucleotides read TGCAGTGCTAGGAAGGGACTAGCGGGAGGTTCGGAGTACTTC.

This clonotype was seen only a few times. The chain couples TRBV28 to TRBJ2-1, with unresolved D. The V and J ends lost 2 bases and 9 bases respectively, with 8 bases between them. The V gene's germline CDR1 is MDHEN and CDR2 SYDVKM. The CDR3 consists of 12 residues. CDR3 region: CASSLLVREQFF. For the CDR3, the DNA is TGTGCCAGCAGTTTACTGGTTCGTGAGCAGTTCTTC.

Notes on this clonotype: One junction end disagrees with the germline gene, perhaps due to a read error. The chain links TRBV5-1 to TRBJ2-1; no firm D call. The CDR3 is 15 residues long. CDR1 is SGHRS and CDR2 is YFSETQ in the germline V gene. The CDR3 DNA is TGCGCCGGCAGCAACCACGGAGAGCCCGGGAATGAGCAGTTCTTC. Translated: CAGSNHGEPGNEQFF. Using reference TRBV5-1 and TRBJ2-1 for the parts outside the CDR3, the full variable domain is KAGVTQTPRYLIKTRGQQVTLSCSPISGHRSVSWYQQTPGQGLQFLFEYFSETQRNKGNFPGRFSGRQFSNSRSEMNVSTLELGDSALYLCAGSNHGEPGNEQFFGPGTRLTVL.

V is TRBV20-1 and J is TRBJ1-5; D uncertain. The CDR3 loop spans 17 amino acids. V shed 2 bases and J shed 6 bases, with 23 bases lying between them. Germline-derived CDR1 and CDR2 are DFQATT and SNEGSKA (reference sequence). The CDR3 loop is CSARLRSELRTGQPQHF. CDR3 bases: TGCAGTGCTAGACTCAGATCTGAACTGCGCACGGGTCAGCCCCAGCATTTT.

V is TRBV28 and J is TRBJ1-2; 9 positions agree with TRBD1. J was trimmed by 4 bases and V by 7 bases; bases with no gene match: 10. Germline V CDR1 and CDR2: MDHEN, SYDVKM. The CDR3 is 15 amino acids. The CDR3 sequence: CASTFRDRVVYGYTF. DNA for the CDR3: TGTGCCAGCACCTTCCGGGACAGGGTTGTCTATGGCTACACCTTC.

The chain recombines TRBV4-2 with TRBJ1-5; no clear D gene. Germline CDR1 and CDR2: LGHNA and YNFKEQ. This CDR3 has 16 amino acids. V lost 5 bases and J 4 bases, leaving 18 bases between the germline ends. CDR3 coding DNA: TGTGCCAGCAGCTTAGGGAACAGCCGTTCAAATCAGCCCCAGCATTTT. Translated, it gives CASSLGNSRSNQPQHF.

The J gene is TRBJ1-2, the V gene TRBV20-1, with 7 bases lining up with TRBD1. V lost 6 bases, J lost 4 bases, and 11 bases stayed unmatched. Looked up from germline, CDR1 is DFQATT and CDR2 is SNEGSKA (reference sequence). The CDR3 is 14 amino acids. The CDR3 is CSAKPGTAIYGYTF. The CDR3 DNA is TGCAGTGCGAAACCCGGGACAGCAATCTATGGCTACACCTTC.

The sample holds a few counts of this clonotype. The J gene is TRBJ2-7, the V gene TRBV20-1; D may be TRBD1 (6 bases). CDR1 DFQATT and CDR2 SNEGSKA come from the germline V gene (reference sequence). V gave up 5 bases and J gave up 2 bases, with 10 bases separating them. This CDR3 spans 12 amino acids. CDR3 protein: CSAWTAAYEQYF. The CDR3 nucleotides are TGCAGTGCTTGGACAGCTGCCTACGAGCAGTACTTC.

V and J are TRBV30 and TRBJ2-1; D is uncertain. V dropped 0 bases and J dropped 8 bases, with 11 bases sitting between them. The CDR3 covers 13 residues. Germline V gene sequence: CDR1 GTSNPN, CDR2 SVGIG (reference sequence). The CDR3, as DNA: TGTGCCTGGAGTGTTGGTCTTGTGGATGAGCAGTTCTTC. Translating gives CAWSVGLVDEQFF.

The chain is built from TRBV28 and TRBJ1-1, with 11 bases that match TRBD1. Germline V gene sequence: CDR1 MDHEN, CDR2 SYDVKM. The CDR3 sequence is 15 residues long. V gave up 5 bases and J gave up 1 base; unmatched junction bases: 3. The CDR3 DNA sequence: TGTGCCAGCAGTGGGACAGGGGGGCAGAACACTGAAGCTTTCTTT. As protein: CASSGTGGQNTEAFF. The full variable domain, with the rest looked up from reference TRBV28 and TRBJ1-1, is DVKVTQSSRYLVKRTGEKVFLECVQDMDHENMFWYRQDPGLGLRLIYFSYDVKMKEKGDIPEGYSVSREKKERFSLILESASTNQTSMYLCASSGTGGQNTEAFFGQGTRLTVV.

J is TRBJ2-7 and V is TRBV20-1, with 7 positions matching TRBD2. Germline values: CDR1 DFQATT, CDR2 SNEGSKA (reference sequence). CDR3 length: 15 amino acids. Germline trimming cut 3 bases from V and 0 bases from J; bases unmatched to any gene: 8. The CDR3 DNA follows: TGCAGTGCTAGTGGAGGGAGGGCCTTCTCCTACGAGCAGTACTTC. Translated: CSASGGRAFSYEQYF.

This clonotype was counted a single time. A read error may produce the germline difference seen at one junction end. The genes are TRBV25-1 and TRBJ2-1; 11 bases are shared with TRBD2. The CDR3 contains 15 residues. Germline assignment: CDR1 MGHDK and CDR2 SYGVNS. Here the CDR3 reads CASSDIAGGDNGQFF. For the CDR3, the DNA is TGTGCCAGCAGTGATATAGCGGGAGGGGACAATGGGCAGTTCTTC.

The rearrangement links TRBV20-1 to TRBJ2-5; TRBD2 aligns across 7 bases. The J call may be in error: the DNA end matches TRBJ2-7 better. The CDR3 runs 12 residues. The germline gives CDR1 DFQATT, CDR2 SNEGSKA (reference sequence). This CDR3 is CSASGTADEQYF. DNA of the CDR3: TGCAGTGCCAGCGGGACGGCCGACGAGCAGTACTTC.

This clonotype was counted only a few times. This chain joins TRBV7-3 and TRBJ2-3; 9 nucleotides align to TRBD2. Germline-derived CDR1 and CDR2 are SGHTA and FQGTGA. The CDR3 runs 13 residues. The V segment lost 5 bases and the J segment 5 bases; nucleotides outside the gene matches: 2. The CDR3 bases are TGTGCCAGCAGCCTAGCGGGGTTAGATACGCAGTATTTT. Translation: CASSLAGLDTQYF.

The rearrangement joins TRBV5-1 to TRBJ2-5; 7 bases are shared with TRBD1. V gave up 5 bases and J gave up 4 bases; unmatched junction bases: 5. CDR1 and CDR2 (germline): SGHRS, YFSETQ. The CDR3 extends over 13 amino acids. The CDR3 DNA is TGCGCCAGCAGTACAGACAGGGTAGAGACCCAGTACTTC. This encodes CASSTDRVETQYF.

The chain combines TRBV9 with TRBJ2-5, with TRBD2 matching over 7 bases. CDR3 length: 15 residues. The V gene end was trimmed by 0 bases and the J gene end by 11 bases; junction bases not matched to a gene: 13. Per germline, CDR1 SGDLS and CDR2 YYNGEE. The CDR3 region has the DNA TGTGCCAGCAGCGTAGAGAGCGGGATTGGGAATGAGCAGTACTTC. Translated: CASSVESGIGNEQYF.

The chain is built from TRBV7-9 and TRBJ1-1; D is unresolved. Germline CDR1 reads SEHNR; CDR2 reads FQNEAQ (reference sequence). V lost 6 bases to trimming and J lost 3 bases, with 11 bases between them. CDR3 size: 13 residues. The CDR3 loop is CASRCERDTEAFF. In DNA, the CDR3 is TGTGCCAGCAGATGCGAGAGGGACACTGAAGCTTTCTTT.

V is TRBV20-1 and J is TRBJ2-7; tentatively, D is TRBD1 (6 bases). V gave up 2 bases and J gave up 1 base, with 12 bases separating them. The CDR3 is 14 amino acids. Germline loops: CDR1 DFQATT, CDR2 SNEGSKA (reference sequence). The CDR3 DNA sequence: TGCAGTGCTAGAACCCAGGGGCTATCCTACGAGCAGTACTTC. It yields the protein CSARTQGLSYEQYF.

The chain uses TRBV27 and TRBJ2-1; no reliable D call. Trimming shortened V by 7 bases and J by 7 bases, and 11 bases separated the two germline ends. CDR3 length: 12 residues. Germline values: CDR1 MNHEY, CDR2 SMNVEV (reference sequence). In DNA form, the CDR3 reads TGTGCCAGCAACAACTACATGAATGAGCAGTTCTTC. Protein product: CASNNYMNEQFF.

The chain links TRBV20-1 to TRBJ2-5, with D possibly matching TRBD1 (5 bases). The CDR3 has 12 amino acids. From germline, CDR1 is DFQATT and CDR2 SNEGSKA (reference sequence). Trimming cost V 3 bases and J 11 bases, with 16 bases left between them. The CDR3 is CSARGLFNEQYF. CDR3 DNA sequence: TGCAGTGCTAGGGGGCTATTCAATGAGCAGTACTTC.